This TCR beta chain is drawn from a study of blood T cells in healthy people across ages. Study conclusions and caveats: While age rose, TCR beta diversity per million T cells dropped in a roughly linear way.

This clonotype was detected only a few times. Its antigen is not identified. The CDR3 has 16 amino acids. Trimming stripped 0 bases from V and 2 bases from J, with 12 bases between. CDR1 is MNHEY and CDR2 is SVGAGI in the germline V gene. Primers used in a second PCR of about 6 to 11 cycles were a sample-barcoded 5' primer and a J-beta primer mix. TCRdb reprocessed the 5' RACE reads via MiXCR and lists one record per CDR3 protein. The sample consists of 1.5 million to 1.8 million distinct CDR3 sequences, about 45% of them appearing once. V gene TRBV6-5 combines with J gene TRBJ2-3, with D tentatively TRBD1 or TRBD2 (5 bases each). The source material was blood. The TCR comes from a woman aged 18-29 years in good health. The CDR3 sequence: CASSYSFGATTDTQYF. The CDR3 DNA follows: TGTGCCAGCAGTTACTCGTTCGGGGCGACCACAGATACGCAGTATTTT.